Sequencing of this T cell receptor beta chain was carried out in a study of OX40 agonist ivuxolimab in advanced cancers. In the study overall: Ivuxolimab, an agonist antibody against OX40 (CD134), was given to patients.

CDR3 length equals 12 residues. Trimming removed 5 bases from V and 4 bases from J, with 9 bases in between. Germline loops: CDR1 MDHEN, CDR2 SYDVKM. As regards this clone: Its target is unknown.

Findings and caveats of the study: Clonal expansion by week 6 occurred in CD4+ and CD8+ blood T cells (at 0.1 to 3.0 mg/kg).

Using immunoSEQ multiplex PCR, the repertoire was profiled, and TCRdb retains in-frame clones only, with some absent. The table lists some 70,000 clones, 80% of them singletons. This sample comprised CD4+ or CD8+ T cells sorted from blood, obtained in a trial of the OX40 agonist ivuxolimab. The chain has TRBV28 and TRBJ2-7, with D uncertain. This TCR derives from an adult with an advanced solid tumor such as melanoma, head and neck, liver or kidney cancer. CDR3 residues: CASSEWAYEQYF. The CDR3 DNA is TGTGCCAGCAGTGAGTGGGCGTACGAGCAGTACTTC.